Each of the 10 T cell receptor beta chains below was sequenced from the same sample in a study of T cells in Graves' hyperthyroidism and ophthalmopathy. RNA transcripts served as the template for amplifying TCR beta CDR3 regions. Initially, a first-round RT-PCR of the TCR CDR3 employed the HTBI primer set. TCRdb re-called the multiplex PCR reads through MiXCR, storing one row per CDR3 protein. The data contain hundreds of thousands of distinct CDR3 sequences, roughly 15% of them seen just once; the ten biggest clones take up about 4.5%. Sequenced material: blood. These TCRs come from a woman aged 40-49 years with Graves' ophthalmopathy.

This clonotype was picked up many times. The chain joins TRBV19 to TRBJ1-1; 7 bases line up with TRBD1. V trimming: 4 bases; J trimming: 5 bases; junction bases outside the gene matches: 4. This CDR3 has 13 residues. Per the germline V gene, CDR1 is LNHDA and CDR2 is SQIVND (reference sequence). The CDR3 reads CASSKNRGTEAFF. CDR3 bases: TGTGCCAGTAGTAAGAACAGGGGAACTGAAGCTTTCTTT.

This clonotype was seen many times. The V gene is TRBV4-2, the J gene TRBJ2-2; the D is unclear. The germline CDR1 and CDR2 sequences are LGHNA and YNFKEQ. The ends were cut back, 0 bases at V and 10 bases at J, with 9 bases in the middle. The CDR3 sequence is 13 residues long. The CDR3 DNA follows: TGTGCCAGCAGCCAAGATCGGACCCAGGAGCTGTTTTTT. Translated: CASSQDRTQELFF.

This clonotype was seen repeatedly, ten times or more. V usage is TRBV28 and J usage is TRBJ2-2; possibly TRBD1 for D (6 bases). In germline, CDR1 is MDHEN, CDR2 SYDVKM. Trimming took off 3 bases at V and 3 bases at J, with 17 bases between the two ends. The CDR3 has 17 residues. This CDR3 reads CASSFPPNRAHTGELFF. DNA for the CDR3: TGTGCCAGCAGTTTCCCACCCAACAGGGCCCACACCGGGGAGCTGTTTTTT.

This clonotype was recorded at least ten times. The J gene is TRBJ2-2, the V gene TRBV28; 12 nucleotides match TRBD2. Germline assignment: CDR1 MDHEN and CDR2 SYDVKM. Germline trimming cut 10 bases from V and 7 bases from J; bases unmatched to any gene: 4. CDR3 length equals 13 residues. The CDR3 reads CATRLAGVGELFF. For the CDR3, the DNA is TGTGCCACCAGACTAGCGGGAGTCGGGGAGCTGTTTTTT.

This clonotype appeared many times. The genes are TRBV7-9 and TRBJ2-5; 7 nucleotides match TRBD1. Germline V gene lookup returns CDR1 SEHNR and CDR2 FQNEAQ (reference sequence). The CDR3 runs to 16 residues. The junction had 14 bases not matched to a gene; V was cut back by 5 bases and J by 5 bases. In nucleotides, the CDR3 is TGTGCCAGCAGCACGAACAGGGGCAATAGCCGTGAGACCCAGTACTTC. Protein sequence: CASSTNRGNSRETQYF.

This clonotype was observed many times. The chain is built from TRBV6-2 or TRBV6-3 and TRBJ2-7, with TRBD1 as a possible D gene (6 bases). The germline CDR1 and CDR2 sequences are MNHEY and SVGEGT. This CDR3 comprises 12 residues. Trimming pared 2 bases from V and 5 bases from J, leaving 7 bases between. The CDR3 is CASSYTGNEQYF. As DNA, the CDR3 is TGTGCCAGCAGTTACACAGGGAACGAGCAGTACTTC.

This clonotype was recorded at least ten times. This chain uses TRBV19 with TRBJ2-3; weak D call: TRBD2 (5 bases). Trimming took off 2 bases at V and 2 bases at J, with 8 bases between the two ends. From germline, CDR1 is LNHDA and CDR2 SQIVND (reference sequence). This CDR3 has 14 residues. The CDR3 sequence: CASSIPGNTDTQYF. In DNA, the CDR3 is TGTGCCAGTAGTATACCCGGGAACACAGATACGCAGTATTTT.

The sample holds many counts of this clonotype. The V and J genes are TRBV12-3 or TRBV12-4 and TRBJ1-2; TRBD1 might be the D (5 bases). Between the trimmed V and J ends, which lost 5 bases and 6 bases, there was a span of 13 bases. The CDR3 spans 13 residues. The CDR3 DNA sequence: TGTGCCAGCAGTGACCGGGCGGGGGATGGCTACACCTTC. This gives the protein CASSDRAGDGYTF.

In nucleotides, the CDR3 is TGTGCCAGCAGCCAAGCTTTGGGGTTGGACGAGCAGTACTTC. Its translation: CASSQALGLDEQYF. The V call is TRBV3-1, the J call TRBJ2-7, with D hard to call. In germline, CDR1 is LGHDT, CDR2 YNNKEL (reference sequence). The length of the CDR3 is 14 residues. The V gene lost 1 base and the J gene lost 5 bases, with 12 bases spanning the gap.

This clonotype was seen at least ten times. The J gene is TRBJ1-1, the V gene TRBV6-5; D might be TRBD1 (6 bases). Germline CDR1 reads MNHEY; CDR2 reads SVGAGI. Between the trimmed V and J ends, which lost 4 bases and 5 bases, there was a span of 11 bases. The CDR3 is made up of 13 amino acids. For the CDR3, the DNA is TGTGCCAGCAGTTCCCTTAGGGGGACTGAAGCTTTCTTT. Its protein is CASSSLRGTEAFF.